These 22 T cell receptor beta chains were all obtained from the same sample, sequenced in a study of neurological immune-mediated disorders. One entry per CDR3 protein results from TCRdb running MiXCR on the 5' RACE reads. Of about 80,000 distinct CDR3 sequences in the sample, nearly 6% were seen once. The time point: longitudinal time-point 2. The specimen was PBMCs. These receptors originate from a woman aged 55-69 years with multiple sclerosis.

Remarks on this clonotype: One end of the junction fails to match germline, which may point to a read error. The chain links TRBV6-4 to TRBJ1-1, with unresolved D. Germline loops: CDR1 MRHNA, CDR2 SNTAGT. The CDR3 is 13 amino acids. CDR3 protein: CASSDSLSTEALF. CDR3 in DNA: TGTGCCAGCAGTGACTCCCTCAGCACTGAAGCTCTCTTT.

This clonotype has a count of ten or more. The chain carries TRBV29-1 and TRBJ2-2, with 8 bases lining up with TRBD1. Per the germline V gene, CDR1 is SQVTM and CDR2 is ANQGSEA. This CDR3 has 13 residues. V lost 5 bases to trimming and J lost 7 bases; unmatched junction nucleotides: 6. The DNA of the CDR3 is TGCAGCGTTCAAAAAACAGGGGGCGGGGAGCTGTTTTTT. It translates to CSVQKTGGGELFF.

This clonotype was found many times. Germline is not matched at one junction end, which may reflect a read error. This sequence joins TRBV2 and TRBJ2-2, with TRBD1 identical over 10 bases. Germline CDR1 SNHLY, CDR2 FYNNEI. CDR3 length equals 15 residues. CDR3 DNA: TGTGCCAGCAAGGGACAGGGGCAGAACGCCGGGGAGCTGTTTTTT. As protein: CASKGQGQNAGELFF.

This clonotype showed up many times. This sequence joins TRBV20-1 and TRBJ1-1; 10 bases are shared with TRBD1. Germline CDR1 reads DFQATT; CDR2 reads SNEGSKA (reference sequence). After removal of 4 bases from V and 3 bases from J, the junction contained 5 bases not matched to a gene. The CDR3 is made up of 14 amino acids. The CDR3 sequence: CSATPGQGYTEAFF. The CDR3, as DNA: TGCAGTGCTACGCCGGGACAGGGGTACACTGAAGCTTTCTTT.

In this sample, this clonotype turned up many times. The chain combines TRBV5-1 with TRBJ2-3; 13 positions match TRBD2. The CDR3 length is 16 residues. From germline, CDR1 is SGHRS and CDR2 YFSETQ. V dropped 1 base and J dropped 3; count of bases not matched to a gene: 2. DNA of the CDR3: TGCGCCAGCAGCTTGATGACTAGCGGGGGGACAGATACGCAGTATTTT. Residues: CASSLMTSGGTDTQYF.

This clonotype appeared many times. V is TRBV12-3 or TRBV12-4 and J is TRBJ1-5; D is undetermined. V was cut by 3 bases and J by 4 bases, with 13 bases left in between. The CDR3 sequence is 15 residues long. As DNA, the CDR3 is TGTGCCAGCAGTTTCAGCTGGAAAGATAATCAGCCCCAGCATTTT. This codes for CASSFSWKDNQPQHF.

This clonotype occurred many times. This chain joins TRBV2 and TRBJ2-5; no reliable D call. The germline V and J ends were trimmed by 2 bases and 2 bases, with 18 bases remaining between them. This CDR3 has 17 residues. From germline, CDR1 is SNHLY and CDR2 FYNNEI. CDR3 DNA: TGTGCCAGCAGTGAAAGGGTGCAGGTTATGGCTCAAGAGACCCAGTACTTC. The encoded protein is CASSERVQVMAQETQYF.

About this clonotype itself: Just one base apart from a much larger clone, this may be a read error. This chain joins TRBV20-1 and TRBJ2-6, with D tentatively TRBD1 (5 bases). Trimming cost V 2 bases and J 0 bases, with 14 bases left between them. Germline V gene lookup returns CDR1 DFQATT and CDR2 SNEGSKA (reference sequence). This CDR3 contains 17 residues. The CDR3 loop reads CSARTGHSSSGANVLTF. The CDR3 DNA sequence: TGCAGTGCTAGAACCGGACATTCTAGCTCTGGGGCCAACGTCCTGACTTTC.

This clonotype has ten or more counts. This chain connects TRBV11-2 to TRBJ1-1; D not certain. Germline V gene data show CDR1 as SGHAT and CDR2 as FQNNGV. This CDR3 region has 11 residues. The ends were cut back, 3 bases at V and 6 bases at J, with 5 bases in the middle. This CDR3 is CASSLSSEAFF. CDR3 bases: TGTGCCAGCAGCTTGTCATCTGAAGCTTTCTTT.

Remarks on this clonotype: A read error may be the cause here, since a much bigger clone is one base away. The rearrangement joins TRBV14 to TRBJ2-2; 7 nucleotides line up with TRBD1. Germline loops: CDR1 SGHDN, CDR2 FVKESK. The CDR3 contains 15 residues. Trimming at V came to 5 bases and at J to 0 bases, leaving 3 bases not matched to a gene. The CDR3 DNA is TGTGCCAGCAGCTGGGACAGAACGAACACCGGGGAGCTGTTTTTT. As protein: CASSWDRTNTGELFF.

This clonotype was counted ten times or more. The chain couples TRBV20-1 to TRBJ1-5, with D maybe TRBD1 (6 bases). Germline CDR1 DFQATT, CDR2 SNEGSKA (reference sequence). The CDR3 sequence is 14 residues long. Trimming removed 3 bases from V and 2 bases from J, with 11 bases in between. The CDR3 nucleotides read TGCAGTGCTAGTCAGCGACAGGGCAATCAGCCCCAGCATTTT. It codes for CSASQRQGNQPQHF.

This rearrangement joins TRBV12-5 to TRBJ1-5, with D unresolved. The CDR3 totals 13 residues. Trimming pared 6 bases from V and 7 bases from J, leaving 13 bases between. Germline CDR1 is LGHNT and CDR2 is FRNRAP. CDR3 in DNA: TGTGCTAGTGGGTCTAACGCGGGCCAGCCCCAGCATTTT. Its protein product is CASGSNAGQPQHF. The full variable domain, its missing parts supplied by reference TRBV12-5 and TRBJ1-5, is DARVTQTPRHKVTEMGQEVTMRCQPILGHNTVFWYRQTMMQGLELLAYFRNRAPLDDSGMPKDRFSAEMPDATLATLKIQPSEPRDSAVYFCASGSNAGQPQHFGDGTRLSIL.

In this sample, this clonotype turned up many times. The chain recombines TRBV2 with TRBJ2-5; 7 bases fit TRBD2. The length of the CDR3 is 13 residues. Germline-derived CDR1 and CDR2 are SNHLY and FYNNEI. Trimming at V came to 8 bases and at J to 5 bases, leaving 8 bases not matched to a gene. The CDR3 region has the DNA TGTGCCAGCCTCTTTGCGGGGGTGGAGACCCAGTACTTC. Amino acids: CASLFAGVETQYF.

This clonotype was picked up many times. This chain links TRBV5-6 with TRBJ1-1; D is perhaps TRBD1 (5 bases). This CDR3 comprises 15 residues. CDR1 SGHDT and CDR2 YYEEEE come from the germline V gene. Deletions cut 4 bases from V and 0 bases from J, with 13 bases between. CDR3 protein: CASSGGLKMNTEAFF. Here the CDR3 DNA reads TGTGCCAGCAGCGGGGGACTAAAAATGAACACTGAAGCTTTCTTT.

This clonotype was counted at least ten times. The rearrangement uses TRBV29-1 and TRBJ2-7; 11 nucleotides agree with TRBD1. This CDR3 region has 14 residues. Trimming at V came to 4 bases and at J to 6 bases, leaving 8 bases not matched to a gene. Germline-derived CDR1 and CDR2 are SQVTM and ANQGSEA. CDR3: CSVGPTGTGGEQYF. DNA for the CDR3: TGCAGCGTTGGGCCCACCGGGACAGGGGGCGAGCAGTACTTC.

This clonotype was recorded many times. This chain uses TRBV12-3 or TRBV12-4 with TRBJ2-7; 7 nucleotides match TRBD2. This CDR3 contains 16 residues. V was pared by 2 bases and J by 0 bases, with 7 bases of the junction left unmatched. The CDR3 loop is CASSLNGGGSSYEQYF. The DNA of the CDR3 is TGTGCCAGCAGTTTAAATGGCGGGGGAAGCTCCTACGAGCAGTACTTC.

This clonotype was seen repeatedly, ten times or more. CDR3 region: CASSTRGRGAVEQYF. The CDR3 DNA reads TGTGCCAGCAGTACTCGGGGACGGGGAGCCGTAGAGCAGTACTTC. V gene TRBV6-5 combines with J gene TRBJ2-7, with D perhaps TRBD1 or TRBD2 (5 bases each). The CDR3 contains 15 residues. Trimming pared 5 bases from V and 7 bases from J, leaving 21 bases between. Germline V gene sequence: CDR1 MNHEY, CDR2 SVGAGI.

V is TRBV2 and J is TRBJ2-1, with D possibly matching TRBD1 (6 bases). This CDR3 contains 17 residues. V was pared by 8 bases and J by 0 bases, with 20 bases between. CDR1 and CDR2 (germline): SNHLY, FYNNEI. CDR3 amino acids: CASSLLGPGDSYNEQFF. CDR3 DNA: TGTGCCAGCTCTCTCCTGGGACCAGGGGACTCCTACAATGAGCAGTTCTTC.

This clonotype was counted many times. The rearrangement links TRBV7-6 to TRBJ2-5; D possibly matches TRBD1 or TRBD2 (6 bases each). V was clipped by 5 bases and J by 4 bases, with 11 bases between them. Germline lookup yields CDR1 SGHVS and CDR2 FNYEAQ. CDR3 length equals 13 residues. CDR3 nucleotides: TGTGCCAGCAGCCCCCGGGGGCTAGAGACCCAGTACTTC. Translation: CASSPRGLETQYF.

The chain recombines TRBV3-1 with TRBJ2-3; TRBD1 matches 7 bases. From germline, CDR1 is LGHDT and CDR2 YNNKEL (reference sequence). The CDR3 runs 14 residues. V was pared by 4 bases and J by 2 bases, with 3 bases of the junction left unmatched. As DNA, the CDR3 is TGTGCCAGCAGCCGGGACAGCTACACAGATACGCAGTATTTT. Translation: CASSRDSYTDTQYF.

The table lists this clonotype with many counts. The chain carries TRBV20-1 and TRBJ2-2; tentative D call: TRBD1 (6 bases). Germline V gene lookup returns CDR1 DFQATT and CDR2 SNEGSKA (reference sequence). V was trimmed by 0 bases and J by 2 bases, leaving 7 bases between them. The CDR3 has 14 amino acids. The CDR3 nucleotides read TGCAGTGCTAGAGAGGACAGAAACACCGGGGAGCTGTTTTTT. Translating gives CSAREDRNTGELFF.

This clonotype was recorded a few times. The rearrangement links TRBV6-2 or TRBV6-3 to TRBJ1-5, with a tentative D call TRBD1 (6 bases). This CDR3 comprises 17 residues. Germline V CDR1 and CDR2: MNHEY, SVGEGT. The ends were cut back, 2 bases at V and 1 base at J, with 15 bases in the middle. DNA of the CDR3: TGTGCCAGCAGTTACCCCACAGGGACAATGAGCAATCAGCCCCAGCATTTT. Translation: CASSYPTGTMSNQPQHF.